The clone carrying this T cell receptor beta chain was seen ten or more times. What it binds is not known. These data originate in a study of T cells in Graves' hyperthyroidism and ophthalmopathy. General study results and limits: Most thyroid-expanded clonotypes above 0.001 were also found in blood.

Together with thyroid ultrasound, orbital computed tomography, serum thyroxine and TRAb, clinical symptoms were used for diagnoses. The PBMCs studied were ones that came from around 10 ml fresh peripheral blood. Amplification targeted TCR beta CDR3 regions from RNA transcripts. HTBI primers were the set used in a first-round RT-PCR of the TCR CDR3. TCRdb reprocessed the multiplex PCR reads via MiXCR and lists one record per CDR3 protein. Seen here are 410,000 or so distinct CDR3 sequences, 14% to 15% observed once, and the top ten hold about 13%. The sequencing input was blood. This receptor was identified in a man between 18 and 29 years old with Graves' ophthalmopathy.

CDR3 region: CSAVRASNQPQHF. In DNA form, the CDR3 reads TGCAGTGCTGTCAGGGCTAGCAATCAGCCCCAGCATTTT. The chain combines TRBV20-1 with TRBJ1-5; tentatively, D is TRBD1 (5 bases). Germline V gene lookup returns CDR1 DFQATT and CDR2 SNEGSKA (reference sequence). V lost 5 bases, J lost 0 bases, and 8 bases lay in between. The length of the CDR3 is 13 residues.